The 2 T cell receptor beta chains given below trace back to one sample, sequenced in a study of blood T cell repertoires in COVID-19. Assay used: immunoSEQ multiplex PCR; TCRdb lists only in-frame clones, some missing. The repertoire holds hundreds of thousands of clones, with around 92% as singletons. The sequencing sample was made of PBMCs or T cells enriched from blood (not recorded which). The receptors were sampled from a woman between 50 and 59 years old who had been exposed to COVID-19.

The V call is TRBV5-4, the J call TRBJ1-1; a weak D match, TRBD1 (5 bases). V shed 3 bases and J shed 0 bases, with 12 bases lying between them. Per germline, CDR1 SGHNT and CDR2 YYREEE (reference sequence). The CDR3 spans 15 residues. CDR3: CASSSPGLMNTEAFF. CDR3 sequence (DNA): TGTGCCAGCAGCTCCCCGGGACTTATGAACACTGAAGCTTTCTTT. Supplemented by reference TRBV5-4 and TRBJ1-1, the full variable domain reads ETGVTQSPTHLIKTRGQQVTLRCSSQSGHNTVSWYQQALGQGPQFIFQYYREEENGRGNFPPRFSGLQFPNYSSELNVNALELDDSALYLCASSSPGLMNTEAFFGQGTRLTVV.

The V and J genes are TRBV4-1 and TRBJ2-7, with 9 bases identical to TRBD1. V was clipped by 1 base and J by 2 bases; unmatched bases: 3. The CDR3 is 15 amino acids. Looked up from germline, CDR1 is MGHRA and CDR2 is YSYEKL. CDR3: CASSQAGQGTYEQYF. Written as DNA, the CDR3 is TGCGCCAGCAGCCAAGCGGGACAGGGTACCTACGAGCAGTACTTC.